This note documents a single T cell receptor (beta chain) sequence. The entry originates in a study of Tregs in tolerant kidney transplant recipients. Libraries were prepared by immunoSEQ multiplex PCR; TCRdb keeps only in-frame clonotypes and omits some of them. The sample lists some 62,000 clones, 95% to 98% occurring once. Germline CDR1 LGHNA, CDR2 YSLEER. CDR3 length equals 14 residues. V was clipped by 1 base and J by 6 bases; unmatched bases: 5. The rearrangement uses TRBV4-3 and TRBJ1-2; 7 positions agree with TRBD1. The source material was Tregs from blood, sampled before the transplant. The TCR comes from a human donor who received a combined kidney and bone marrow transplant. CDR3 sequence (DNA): TGCGCCAGCAGCCAAGTGTCTACAGGGGATGGCTACACCTTC. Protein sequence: CASSQVSTGDGYTF.